Listed here is a single TCR beta chain. This entry is derived from a study of blood T cell repertoires in COVID-19. The table came from immunoSEQ multiplex PCR; TCRdb's copy has only in-frame clones and leaves some out. The table lists under 250,000 clones, around 84% of them singletons. Sequencing was done on a sample of PBMCs or T cells enriched from blood (not recorded which). The sequence was collected from a man under 40 with acute COVID-19.

CDR3 DNA: TGTGCCAGCAGTACTGACATATTCAATGAGCAGTTCTTC. The encoded protein is CASSTDIFNEQFF. This chain connects TRBV2 to TRBJ2-1; D is undetermined. This CDR3 region has 13 residues. Germline V gene data show CDR1 as SNHLY and CDR2 as FYNNEI. Trimming stripped 5 bases from V and 6 bases from J, with 11 bases between.